A single sample is the source of the 8 T cell receptor beta chains below, sequenced in a study of radiotherapy plus CTLA-4 blockade in lung cancer. Clones were sequenced by immunoSEQ multiplex PCR, and TCRdb holds only the in-frame ones, with some missing. The data contain fewer than 50,000 clones, roughly 59% of them singletons. The material was peripheral blood, obtained from a patient treated with radiotherapy plus ipilimumab. All receptors come from a human donor with non-small cell lung cancer who had a partial response to radiotherapy plus ipilimumab.

This clone was observed a handful of times. V and J are TRBV29-1 and TRBJ2-7, with D tentatively TRBD1 (6 bases). Germline V lookup: CDR1 SQVTM, CDR2 ANQGSEA. The CDR3 runs 12 residues. V gave up 4 bases and J gave up 3 bases, with 10 bases separating them. As DNA, the CDR3 is TGCAGCGTTGGAAGGACAGTCTACGAGCAGTACTTC. Protein sequence: CSVGRTVYEQYF.

The rearrangement links TRBV6-6 to TRBJ1-4; TRBD1 is a possible D gene (6 bases). Trimming took off 7 bases at V and 8 bases at J, with 20 bases between the two ends. Looked up from germline, CDR1 is MNHNY and CDR2 is SVGAGI (reference sequence). The CDR3 consists of 15 residues. The CDR3: CASTNPTGTSEKLFF. For the CDR3, the DNA is TGTGCCAGCACTAACCCCACAGGGACGTCAGAAAAACTGTTTTTT.

The chain combines TRBV10-3 with TRBJ2-7, with 14 bases lining up with TRBD2. The V gene end was trimmed by 7 bases and the J gene end by 7 bases; junction bases not matched to a gene: 3. The CDR3 length is 13 residues. Germline values: CDR1 ENHRY, CDR2 SYGVKD. The chain's CDR3 is CAITGTSGGEQYF. As DNA, the CDR3 is TGTGCCATCACAGGGACTAGCGGGGGTGAGCAGTACTTC.

The CDR3 loop is CASSSDQGQGYGYTF. CDR3 sequence (DNA): TGTGCCAGCAGTTCGGATCAGGGGCAGGGCTATGGCTACACCTTC. The J gene is TRBJ1-2, the V gene TRBV6-5; maybe TRBD1 (6 bases). CDR1 is MNHEY and CDR2 is SVGAGI in the germline V gene. Trimming stripped 4 bases from V and 4 bases from J, with 16 bases between. The CDR3 extends over 15 amino acids.

The chain recombines TRBV7-9 with TRBJ2-5; 10 nucleotides match TRBD2. Germline-derived CDR1 and CDR2 are SEHNR and FQNEAQ (reference sequence). The length of the CDR3 is 14 residues. V dropped 5 bases and J dropped 4; count of bases not matched to a gene: 4. Here the CDR3 reads CASSPSGGGETQYF. CDR3 DNA: TGTGCCAGCAGCCCTAGCGGGGGTGGAGAGACCCAGTACTTC.

The chain joins TRBV9 to TRBJ2-5; maybe TRBD2 (5 bases). Germline V gene sequence: CDR1 SGDLS, CDR2 YYNGEE. V was clipped by 5 bases and J by 1 base, with 15 bases between them. The CDR3 spans 15 residues. The chain's CDR3 is CASSASGSVQETQYF. As DNA, the CDR3 is TGTGCCAGCAGTGCTAGTGGGAGCGTCCAAGAGACCCAGTACTTC.

V is TRBV5-6 and J is TRBJ1-4; TRBD1 matches at 9 bases. V shed 1 base, J shed 8 bases, and the junction held 3 bases outside the gene matches. Per the germline V gene, CDR1 is SGHDT and CDR2 is YYEEEE. The CDR3 runs to 14 residues. The CDR3 spells CASSLRQGGEKLFF. DNA for the CDR3: TGTGCCAGCAGCTTGAGACAGGGGGGCGAAAAACTGTTTTTT.

This clone was counted between two and nine times. The V and J genes are TRBV5-1 and TRBJ2-7, with D possibly being TRBD1 (7 bases). Germline CDR1 is SGHRS and CDR2 is YFSETQ. The CDR3 runs 17 residues. V lost 0 bases, J lost 3 bases, and 19 bases lay in between. The CDR3: CASSLDRRVAGGYEQYF. DNA of the CDR3: TGCGCCAGCAGCTTGGATCGGAGGGTGGCAGGGGGCTACGAGCAGTACTTC.